The 19 T cell receptor beta chains in this list originate from one sample, sequenced in a study of blood T cell repertoires in COVID-19 (dated by TCRdb to the early 2020s). Receptor amplification or capture employed the immunoSEQ multiplex PCR assay. Held by TCRdb, this immuneACCESS table contains in-frame sequences only and omits some clones. Under half of the omission traces to an unresolved V gene where checked; the cause of the rest is unknown. Here the sample has approximately 70,000 clones; more than 75% occur a single time. Together, the top ten hold approximately 10% of the sample. Sequenced input: peripheral blood. All receptors derive from a man in his 70s with active or convalescent COVID-19.

The rearrangement joins TRBV28 to TRBJ2-3; 8 bases match TRBD1. The CDR3 extends over 14 amino acids. The ends lost 6 bases at V and 4 bases at J; junction bases unmatched: 6. Germline V gene lookup returns CDR1 MDHEN and CDR2 SYDVKM. The CDR3 spells CASSLTGAADTQYF. The CDR3 DNA sequence: TGTGCCAGCAGCTTGACAGGGGCGGCAGATACGCAGTATTTT. Supplemented by reference TRBV28 and TRBJ2-3, the full variable domain reads DVKVTQSSRYLVKRTGEKVFLECVQDMDHENMFWYRQDPGLGLRLIYFSYDVKMKEKGDIPEGYSVSREKKERFSLILESASTNQTSMYLCASSLTGAADTQYFGPGTRLTVL.

The gene calls are TRBV19 and TRBJ1-1, with a possible D match to TRBD1 (5 bases). This CDR3 region has 15 residues. Germline V CDR1 and CDR2: LNHDA, SQIVND (reference sequence). Between the trimmed V and J ends, which lost 7 bases and 4 bases, there was a span of 19 bases. The CDR3 bases are TGTGCCAGTACCCAGGGCGCGGCCTGGGGCACTGAAGCTTTCTTT. This encodes CASTQGAAWGTEAFF.

For the CDR3, the DNA is TGCGCCAGCAGCAGGACTAGCGGGAGGATAAATGAGCAGTTCTTC. This codes for CASSRTSGRINEQFF. This chain connects TRBV5-1 to TRBJ2-1; 14 bases align to TRBD2. J was trimmed by 7 bases and V by 4 bases; bases with no gene match: 4. Germline assignment: CDR1 SGHRS and CDR2 YFSETQ. This CDR3 spans 15 amino acids.

The V call is TRBV29-1, the J call TRBJ1-2, with TRBD1 matching over 10 bases. This CDR3 contains 13 residues. Looked up from germline, CDR1 is SQVTM and CDR2 is ANQGSEA. V shed 7 bases and J 6 bases; nucleotides not matched to a gene: 8. The CDR3 nucleotides are TGCAGCGCCGAATGGACAGGGGGAAATGGCTACACCTTC. Its protein is CSAEWTGGNGYTF.

The rearrangement links TRBV28 to TRBJ1-4; no reliable D call. V was pared by 7 bases and J by 4 bases, with 10 bases between. Germline CDR1 reads MDHEN; CDR2 reads SYDVKM. The CDR3 runs to 13 residues. In DNA, the CDR3 is TGTGCCAGCACTGTACTGCTTAATGAAAAACTGTTTTTT. It is translated as CASTVLLNEKLFF.

The chain uses TRBV28 and TRBJ2-7, with a possible D match to TRBD2 (7 bases). Trimming stripped 7 bases from V and 6 bases from J, with 19 bases between. CDR1 MDHEN and CDR2 SYDVKM come from the germline V gene. The CDR3 runs to 14 residues. Here the CDR3 DNA reads TGTGCCAGCAAACCTGGGGGGGCCCTACCCGAGCAGTACTTC. Translating it yields CASKPGGALPEQYF.

V is TRBV11-2 and J is TRBJ2-3; possibly TRBD2 for D (6 bases). The CDR3 covers 15 residues. The V and J ends lost 5 bases and 0 bases respectively, with 12 bases between them. In germline, CDR1 is SGHAT, CDR2 FQNNGV. CDR3 region: CASSHLGRSTDTQYF. The CDR3 coding sequence is TGTGCCAGCAGCCACCTCGGGAGAAGCACAGATACGCAGTATTTT.

V usage is TRBV27 and J usage is TRBJ2-3; D gene unclear. The length of the CDR3 is 14 residues. Germline values: CDR1 MNHEY, CDR2 SMNVEV (reference sequence). V lost 1 base and J lost 1, with 6 bases in between. The CDR3 region has the DNA TGTGCCAGCAGTTTATTGGGCCGCACAGATACGCAGTATTTT. This codes for CASSLLGRTDTQYF.

This clone was seen just once. This chain connects TRBV5-1 to TRBJ2-5; the D gene is possibly TRBD1 (7 bases). V gave up 3 bases and J gave up 2 bases, with 14 bases separating them. CDR1 SGHRS and CDR2 YFSETQ come from the germline V gene. The CDR3 runs to 15 residues. The CDR3 DNA reads as TGCGCCAGCAGCTCGCAGACAGGGAGGCAAGAGACCCAGTACTTC. It translates to CASSSQTGRQETQYF.

The J gene is TRBJ1-5, the V gene TRBV18, with D perhaps TRBD1 (6 bases). This CDR3 region has 15 residues. Germline CDR1 is KGHSH and CDR2 is LQKENI. V was trimmed by 3 bases and J by 8 bases, leaving 17 bases between them. CDR3 in DNA: TGTGCCAGCTCACCTCAGACAGGCTTCTTCGAGCCCCAGCATTTT. The encoded protein is CASSPQTGFFEPQHF.

The chain joins TRBV2 to TRBJ1-5; D is ambiguous. V lost 6 bases, J lost 0 bases, and 12 bases lay in between. The CDR3 contains 15 residues. Germline loops: CDR1 SNHLY, CDR2 FYNNEI. CDR3 DNA: TGTGCCAGCAGAGGCGGGAGTGGTAGCAATCAGCCCCAGCATTTT. This gives the protein CASRGGSGSNQPQHF.

Only a few counts were recorded for this clone. V gene TRBV30 combines with J gene TRBJ2-4; the match to TRBD2 covers 10 bases. Germline CDR1 and CDR2: GTSNPN and SVGIG (reference sequence). Trimming cost V 0 bases and J 7 bases; bases outside gene matches: 3. The CDR3 covers 14 residues. The CDR3 DNA sequence: TGTGCCTGGAGTGTAGAGCGGGAGGGGAACATTCAGTACTTC. It translates to CAWSVEREGNIQYF.

V usage is TRBV2 and J usage is TRBJ2-5, with TRBD2 as a possible D gene (5 bases). The CDR3 is 14 residues long. Trimming took 6 bases from V and 3 from J, leaving 14 bases between them. Germline V CDR1 and CDR2: SNHLY, FYNNEI. The CDR3: CASRLGLEKETQYF. The DNA for the CDR3 is TGTGCCAGCAGACTTGGACTGGAGAAAGAGACCCAGTACTTC.

The J gene is TRBJ2-1, the V gene TRBV19, with 11 nucleotides matching TRBD2. After removal of 5 bases from V and 6 bases from J, the junction contained 6 bases not matched to a gene. Germline CDR1 is LNHDA and CDR2 is SQIVND (reference sequence). This CDR3 spans 15 amino acids. In DNA form, the CDR3 reads TGTGCCAGTAGTCCTGGGACTAGCGGTGGCAATGAGCAGTTCTTC. It is translated as CASSPGTSGGNEQFF.

This chain links TRBV5-5 with TRBJ2-3; tentative D call: TRBD1 (5 bases). The length of the CDR3 is 14 residues. Germline CDR1 reads SGHKS; CDR2 reads YYEKEE (reference sequence). Trimming took off 4 bases at V and 5 bases at J, with 14 bases between the two ends. CDR3 amino acids: CASSPRQGQDTQYF. The CDR3 DNA sequence: TGTGCCAGCAGCCCGCGCCAGGGTCAAGATACGCAGTATTTT.

In its sample, this clone was seen a few times. This chain connects TRBV18 to TRBJ2-7, with TRBD1 identical over 9 bases. Germline assignment: CDR1 KGHSH and CDR2 LQKENI. This CDR3 spans 15 amino acids. V gave up 3 bases and J gave up 7 bases; unmatched junction bases: 10. CDR3 sequence: CASSPVSNRGLEQYF. The DNA for the CDR3 is TGTGCCAGCTCACCCGTCTCCAACAGGGGGCTTGAGCAGTACTTC.

This chain links TRBV6-2 or TRBV6-3 with TRBJ2-2; D not resolved. V was clipped by 0 bases and J by 0 bases, with 11 bases between them. The germline V gene has CDR1 MNHEY and CDR2 SVGEGT. The CDR3 loop spans 17 amino acids. The CDR3 DNA reads TGTGCCAGCAGTTACTCGGGTCAGGTTACGAACACCGGGGAGCTGTTTTTT. It yields the protein CASSYSGQVTNTGELFF.

The chain carries TRBV7-2 and TRBJ1-1; D is uncertain. CDR1 SGHTA and CDR2 FQGNSA come from the germline V gene. V lost 0 bases to trimming and J lost 3 bases, with 8 bases between them. The CDR3 has 14 amino acids. In DNA, the CDR3 is TGTGCCAGCAGCTTAGCCGGGAGGGACACTGAAGCTTTCTTT. The encoded protein is CASSLAGRDTEAFF.

This clone was observed a single time. The chain recombines TRBV19 with TRBJ1-5; unclear D gene. This CDR3 contains 14 residues. CDR1 LNHDA and CDR2 SQIVND come from the germline V gene (reference sequence). Trimming removed 1 base at V and 5 bases at J, with 9 bases between. CDR3 nucleotide sequence: TGTGCCAGTAGTATAGGGGGAGGGTATCAGCCCCAGCATTTT. This codes for CASSIGGGYQPQHF.